This T cell receptor (beta chain) derives from a study of blood T cell repertoires in COVID-19. Study-level information: The origin of the acute and convalescent COVID-19 samples was the United States, Italy and Spain. Sample material is recorded as cDNA or gDNA derived from T cells, B-cell-depleted T cells, or PBMCs.

Per the original data handling: Amplifying reference gene primers gave estimates of nucleated cell counts. Libraries were prepared by immunoSEQ multiplex PCR; TCRdb keeps only in-frame clonotypes and omits some of them. The D gene and trimming were derived from the DNA, and the V and J assignments and clone size from that table. The repertoire has around 180,000 clones, 86% of them found once; the top ten carry less than 25%. Germline CDR1 and CDR2: MGHRA and YSYEKL. With 1 base clipped from V and 7 bases from J, the junction kept 4 bases outside the gene matches. The CDR3 runs 14 residues. Sequencing input: peripheral blood. This chain links TRBV4-1 with TRBJ2-1; 7 positions match TRBD1. This sequence was found in a man in his 70s with active or convalescent COVID-19. CDR3 DNA sequence: TGCGCCAGCAGCCAAGGTCTCAGGGGGAATGAGCAGTTCTTC. This codes for CASSQGLRGNEQFF.